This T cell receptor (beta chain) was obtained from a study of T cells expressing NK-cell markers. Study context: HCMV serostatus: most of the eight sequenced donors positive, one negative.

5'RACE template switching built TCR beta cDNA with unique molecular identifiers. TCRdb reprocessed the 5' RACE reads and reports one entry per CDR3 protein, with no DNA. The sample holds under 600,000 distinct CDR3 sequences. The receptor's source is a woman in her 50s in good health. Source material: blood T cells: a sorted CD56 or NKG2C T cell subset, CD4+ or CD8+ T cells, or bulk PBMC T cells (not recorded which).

The CDR3 sequence: CASSQVGVGGRFYEQYF. This chain joins TRBV4-1 and TRBJ2-7; no DNA is available, so the TRBD1 call from TCRdb remains unchecked. The CDR3 length is 17 residues. Germline assignment: CDR1 MGHRA and CDR2 YSYEKL.